This T cell receptor beta chain derives from a study of beta chain features in type 1 diabetes. Study context: Examination covered some 110,000,000 sorted cells spanning all samples.

The germline V gene has CDR1 SGDLS and CDR2 YYNGEE. The length of the CDR3 is 14 residues. V lost 2 bases, J lost 5 bases, and 3 bases stayed unmatched. Every donor provided one heparinised blood draw, which averaged about 120 mL. Markers CD45RO/CCR7/CD25/CD127/CD95/CD27 served to sort CD4+ naive, central memory, regulatory and stem cell-like memory cells. Study-level points and caveats: Moderate but significant shortening of TCRB CDR3s was recorded in all four CD4+ subsets from Type 1 diabetes patients.

Of note for this clone: Its specificity is unknown. Additional DNA sequences in this sample encode the identical CDR3.

Sequenced material consisted of expressed TCRB transcripts (all of the isolated RNA was reverse transcribed). Profiled with immunoSEQ multiplex PCR; TCRdb holds only in-frame clones, not every one. The profile shows hundreds of thousands of clones, about an eighth of them singletons. V is TRBV9 and J is TRBJ1-2; 10 bases agree with TRBD1. Source material: naive CD4+ T cells from blood. The clonotype was recovered from a man between 18 and 29 years old with type 1 diabetes. In DNA form, the CDR3 reads TGTGCCAGCAGCGTCGAGGACAGGGGGTATGGCTACACCTTC. Its protein product is CASSVEDRGYGYTF.